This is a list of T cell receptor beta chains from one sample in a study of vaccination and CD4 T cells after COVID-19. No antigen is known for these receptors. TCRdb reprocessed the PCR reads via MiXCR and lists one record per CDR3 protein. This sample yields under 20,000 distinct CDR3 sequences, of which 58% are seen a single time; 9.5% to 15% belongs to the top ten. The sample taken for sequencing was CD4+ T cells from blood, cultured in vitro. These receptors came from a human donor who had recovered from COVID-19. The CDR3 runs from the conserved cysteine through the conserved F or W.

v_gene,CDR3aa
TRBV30,CAWSLGQGPYEQYF
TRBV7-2,CASSLVYGFTDTQYF
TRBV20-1,CSARDGWNSGVKETQYF
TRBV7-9,CASSFQGENSPLHF
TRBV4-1,CASSQGRPRLAGETYEQYF
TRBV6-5,CASSYQGGGNNEQFF
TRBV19,CASSREGSYEQYF
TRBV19,CASSRSWVMNTEAFF
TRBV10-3,CAISETGNTEAFF
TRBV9,CASSGERGDYGYTF
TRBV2,CASSEGGREHGYTF
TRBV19,CASRPGSSSNQPQHF
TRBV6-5,CASSYDRQTQYF
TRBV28,CASSLSPVSYGYTF
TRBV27,CASSPQLAGVVEQYF
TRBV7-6,CASSVGGASYYGYTF
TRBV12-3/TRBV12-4,CASSLRGVEGGGETEAFF
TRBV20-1,CSARVKENSPLHF
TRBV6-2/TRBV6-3,CASSYQRTSGSHSGELFF
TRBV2,CASRQVRDQPQHF